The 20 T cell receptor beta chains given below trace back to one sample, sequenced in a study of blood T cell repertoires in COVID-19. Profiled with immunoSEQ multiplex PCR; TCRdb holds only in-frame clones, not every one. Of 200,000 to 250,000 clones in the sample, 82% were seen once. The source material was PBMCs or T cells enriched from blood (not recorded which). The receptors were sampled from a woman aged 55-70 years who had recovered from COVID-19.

The CDR3 is CAISESASAGPDTQYF. CDR3 nucleotides: TGTGCCATCAGTGAGTCGGCTAGCGCGGGCCCAGATACGCAGTATTTT. The chain links TRBV10-3 to TRBJ2-3, with a weak D call TRBD2 (6 bases). V was trimmed by 0 bases and J by 4 bases, leaving 14 bases between them. In germline, CDR1 is ENHRY, CDR2 SYGVKD. The CDR3 sequence is 16 residues long.

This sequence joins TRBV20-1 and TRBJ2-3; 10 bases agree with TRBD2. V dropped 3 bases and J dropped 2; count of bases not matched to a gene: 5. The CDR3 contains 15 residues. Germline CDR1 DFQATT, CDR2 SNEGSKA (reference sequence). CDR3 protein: CSASDGTSDTDTQYF. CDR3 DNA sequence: TGCAGTGCTAGTGACGGGACTAGCGACACAGATACGCAGTATTTT.

The CDR3 DNA reads TGTGCCAGTAACAGGGGGGACTCCTACAATGAGCAGTTCTTC. Amino acid sequence: CASNRGDSYNEQFF. V gene TRBV19 combines with J gene TRBJ2-1, with 8 bases aligning to TRBD1. The germline CDR1 and CDR2 sequences are LNHDA and SQIVND (reference sequence). The CDR3 runs to 14 residues. Trimming removed 7 bases from V and 0 bases from J; junction bases left unmatched: 2.

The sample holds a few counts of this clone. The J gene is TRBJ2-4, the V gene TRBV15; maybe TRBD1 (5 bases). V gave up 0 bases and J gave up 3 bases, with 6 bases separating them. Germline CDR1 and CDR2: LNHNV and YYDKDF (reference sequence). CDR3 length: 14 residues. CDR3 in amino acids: CATSRDDSKNIQYF. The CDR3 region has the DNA TGTGCCACCAGCAGAGATGACAGCAAAAACATTCAGTACTTC.

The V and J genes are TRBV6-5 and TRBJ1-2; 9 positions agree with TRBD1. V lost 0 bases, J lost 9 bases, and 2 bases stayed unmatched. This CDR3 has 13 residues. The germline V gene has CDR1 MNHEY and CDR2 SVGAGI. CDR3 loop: CASSYSGQGSYTF. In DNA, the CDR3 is TGTGCCAGCAGTTACTCTGGACAGGGGAGCTACACCTTC.

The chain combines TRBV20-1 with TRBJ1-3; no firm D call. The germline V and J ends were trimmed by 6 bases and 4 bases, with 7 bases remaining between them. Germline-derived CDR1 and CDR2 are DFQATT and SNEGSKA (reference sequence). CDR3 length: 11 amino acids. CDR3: CSAVQGNTIYF. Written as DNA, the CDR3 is TGCAGTGCCGTACAGGGAAACACCATATATTTT.

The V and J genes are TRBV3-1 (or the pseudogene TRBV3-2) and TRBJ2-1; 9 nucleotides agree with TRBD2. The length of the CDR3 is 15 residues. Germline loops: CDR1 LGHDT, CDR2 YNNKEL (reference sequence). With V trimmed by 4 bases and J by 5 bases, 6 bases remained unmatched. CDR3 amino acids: CASSLSGRNNNEQFF. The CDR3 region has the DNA TGTGCCAGCAGCCTGAGCGGGAGGAACAACAATGAGCAGTTCTTC.

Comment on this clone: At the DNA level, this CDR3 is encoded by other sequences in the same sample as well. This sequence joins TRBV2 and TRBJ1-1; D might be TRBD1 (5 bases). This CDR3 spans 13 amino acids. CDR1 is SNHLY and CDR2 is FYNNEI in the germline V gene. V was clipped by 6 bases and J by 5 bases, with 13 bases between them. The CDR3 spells CASSVTGGTEAFF. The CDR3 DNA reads TGTGCCAGCAGCGTAACAGGCGGAACTGAAGCTTTCTTT.

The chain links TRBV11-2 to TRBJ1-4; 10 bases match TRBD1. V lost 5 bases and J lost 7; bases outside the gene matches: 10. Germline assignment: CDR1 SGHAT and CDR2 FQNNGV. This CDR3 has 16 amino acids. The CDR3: CASSLNPGQGIEKLFF. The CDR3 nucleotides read TGTGCCAGCAGCCTTAATCCGGGACAGGGGATTGAAAAACTGTTTTTT. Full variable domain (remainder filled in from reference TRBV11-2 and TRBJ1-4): EAGVAQSPRYKIIEKRQSVAFWCNPISGHATLYWYQQILGQGPKLLIQFQNNGVVDDSQLPKDRFSAERLKGVDSTLKIQPAKLEDSAVYLCASSLNPGQGIEKLFFGSGTQLSVL.

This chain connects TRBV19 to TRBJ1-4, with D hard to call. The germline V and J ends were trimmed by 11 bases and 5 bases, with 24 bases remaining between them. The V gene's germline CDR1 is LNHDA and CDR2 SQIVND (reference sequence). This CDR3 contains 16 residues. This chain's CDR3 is CASNHGGWTLNEKLFF. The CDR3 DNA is TGTGCCTCTAATCACGGAGGGTGGACTTTAAATGAAAAACTGTTTTTT. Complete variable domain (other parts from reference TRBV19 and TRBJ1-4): DGGITQSPKYLFRKEGQNVTLSCEQNLNHDAMYWYRQDPGQGLRLIYYSQIVNDFQKGDIAEGYSVSREKKESFPLTVTSAQKNPTAFYLCASNHGGWTLNEKLFFGSGTQLSVL.

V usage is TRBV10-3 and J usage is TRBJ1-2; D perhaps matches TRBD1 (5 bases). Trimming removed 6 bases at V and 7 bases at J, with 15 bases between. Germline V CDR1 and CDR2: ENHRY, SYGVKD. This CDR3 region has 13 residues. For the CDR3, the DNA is TGTGCCATCAGCCTCGGGGGGACCTCTGGCTACACCTTC. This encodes CAISLGGTSGYTF.

The CDR3 DNA is TGTGCCAGCAGCTCCGAGCGGGGCTGGAATGGTGAGCAGTTCTTC. Encoded protein: CASSSERGWNGEQFF. The rearrangement uses TRBV11-2 and TRBJ2-1, with 7 bases identical to TRBD2. CDR3 length equals 15 residues. Germline loops: CDR1 SGHAT, CDR2 FQNNGV. Trimming removed 4 bases from V and 9 bases from J; junction bases left unmatched: 12.

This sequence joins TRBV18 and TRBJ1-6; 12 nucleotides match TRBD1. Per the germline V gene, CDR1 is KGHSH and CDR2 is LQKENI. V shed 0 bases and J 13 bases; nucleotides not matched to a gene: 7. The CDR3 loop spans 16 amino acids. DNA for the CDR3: TGTGCCAGCTCACCACCGGGGACAGGGGGCTTTTTTCCCCTCCACTTT. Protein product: CASSPPGTGGFFPLHF.

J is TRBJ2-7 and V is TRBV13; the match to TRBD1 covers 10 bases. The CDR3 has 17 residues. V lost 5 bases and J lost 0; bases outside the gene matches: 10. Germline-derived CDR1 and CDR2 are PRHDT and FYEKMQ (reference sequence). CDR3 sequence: CASSADRGGTTSYEQYF. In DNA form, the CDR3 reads TGTGCCAGCAGCGCGGACAGGGGGGGAACCACCTCCTACGAGCAGTACTTC.

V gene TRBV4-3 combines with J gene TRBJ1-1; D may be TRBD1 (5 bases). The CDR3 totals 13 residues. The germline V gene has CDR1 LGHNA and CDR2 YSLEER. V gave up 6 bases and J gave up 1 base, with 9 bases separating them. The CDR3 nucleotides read TGCGCCAGCAGGAGGCAGGGGAACACTGAAGCTTTCTTT. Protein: CASRRQGNTEAFF.

CDR3 residues: CSVERSSGSNEQYF. CDR3 coding DNA: TGCAGCGTTGAAAGGTCTAGCGGGAGTAACGAGCAGTACTTC. The rearrangement uses TRBV29-1 and TRBJ2-7, with 10 positions matching TRBD2. After removal of 2 bases from V and 5 bases from J, the junction contained 6 bases not matched to a gene. The CDR3 runs 14 residues. Germline V gives CDR1 SQVTM, CDR2 ANQGSEA.

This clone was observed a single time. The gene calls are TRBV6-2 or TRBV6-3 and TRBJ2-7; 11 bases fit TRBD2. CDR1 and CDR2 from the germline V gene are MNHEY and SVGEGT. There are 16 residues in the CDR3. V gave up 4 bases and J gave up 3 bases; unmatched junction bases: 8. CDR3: CASSFETGTSGYEQYF. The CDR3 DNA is TGTGCCAGCAGTTTCGAGACCGGGACTAGCGGCTACGAGCAGTACTTC.

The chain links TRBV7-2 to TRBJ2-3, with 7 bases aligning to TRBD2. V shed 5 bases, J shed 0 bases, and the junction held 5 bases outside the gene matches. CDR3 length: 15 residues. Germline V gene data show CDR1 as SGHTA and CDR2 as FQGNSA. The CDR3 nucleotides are TGTGCCAGCAGCACACGCGGGGGTAGCACAGATACGCAGTATTTT. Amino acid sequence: CASSTRGGSTDTQYF.

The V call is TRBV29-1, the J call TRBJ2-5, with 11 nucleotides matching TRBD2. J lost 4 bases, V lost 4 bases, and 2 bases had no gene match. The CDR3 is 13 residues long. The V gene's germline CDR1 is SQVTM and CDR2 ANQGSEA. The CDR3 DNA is TGCAGCGTTGTGCTAGCGGGAGGAGAGACCCAGTACTTC. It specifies CSVVLAGGETQYF.

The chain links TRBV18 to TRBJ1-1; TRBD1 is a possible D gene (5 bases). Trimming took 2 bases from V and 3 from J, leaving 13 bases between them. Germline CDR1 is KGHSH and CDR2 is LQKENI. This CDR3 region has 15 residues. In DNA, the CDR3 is TGTGCCAGCTCACCAGACAGTGCCTTTGACACTGAAGCTTTCTTT. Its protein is CASSPDSAFDTEAFF.